The 23 T cell receptor beta chains presented below share a single source sample, sequenced in a study of T-cell reconstitution after alpha-beta-depleted transplantation in children. For TCRbeta, the library was prepared with unique molecular identifiers. TCRdb ran MiXCR on the PCR reads and lists one entry per CDR3 protein. The sample shows 200,000 to 300,000 distinct CDR3 sequences, roughly 8.2% of them seen only once. The sample in question was PBMCs, mostly from graft donor cells, obtained 180 days after TCRalphabeta/CD19-depleted stem cell transplant. Receptor source: a male patient younger than 18 who had a stem cell transplant for acute lymphoblastic leukemia, so the T cells may come from the graft donor.

This clonotype was recorded at least ten times. The rearrangement joins TRBV28 to TRBJ1-5; D is unresolved. There are 14 residues in the CDR3. V lost 5 bases to trimming and J lost 4 bases, with 12 bases between them. CDR1 is MDHEN, CDR2 SYDVKM, per germline. As DNA, the CDR3 is TGTGCCAGCAGTCGCCCGCCTCGAAATCAGCCCCAGCATTTT. It is translated as CASSRPPRNQPQHF.

This clonotype was seen repeatedly, ten times or more. The rearrangement links TRBV27 to TRBJ2-2; a possible D gene is TRBD2 (5 bases). The CDR3 length is 16 residues. Trimming took off 5 bases at V and 6 bases at J, with 19 bases between the two ends. The germline V gene has CDR1 MNHEY and CDR2 SMNVEV (reference sequence). CDR3 sequence reads: CASSPLERLPPGELFF. DNA for the CDR3: TGTGCCAGCAGTCCCCTGGAGCGGCTCCCCCCCGGGGAGCTGTTTTTT.

In this sample, this clonotype turned up many times. V gene TRBV10-3 combines with J gene TRBJ1-3; possible D gene TRBD1, 5 bases. Deletions cut 3 bases from V and 0 bases from J, with 12 bases between. The CDR3 totals 16 residues. The V gene's germline CDR1 is ENHRY and CDR2 SYGVKD. The CDR3 is CAISEPAGLSGNTIYF. The CDR3, as DNA: TGTGCCATCAGTGAACCAGCAGGGCTCTCTGGAAACACCATATATTTT.

This clonotype was recorded at least ten times. The chain joins TRBV11-2 to TRBJ2-4; 10 bases fit TRBD2. CDR3 size: 19 residues. Losses at the gene ends were 6 bases for V and 0 bases for J; bases not matched to a gene: 14. Germline V gene sequence: CDR1 SGHAT, CDR2 FQNNGV. The CDR3 is CASSRSGTSESLAKNIQYF. The CDR3, as DNA: TGTGCCAGCAGTCGGTCGGGGACTAGCGAGTCCCTAGCCAAAAACATTCAGTACTTC.

DNA of the CDR3: TGTGCCAGCGGCCTCGAGCTCGGGGAGCTGTTTTTT. Translation: CASGLELGELFF. The chain has TRBV28 and TRBJ2-2, with unresolved D. Germline loops: CDR1 MDHEN, CDR2 SYDVKM. V lost 8 bases and J 7 bases, leaving 11 bases between the germline ends. The CDR3 has 12 amino acids.

In its sample, this clonotype was seen many times. This sequence joins TRBV18 and TRBJ1-3; D uncertain. CDR3 length equals 15 residues. The germline V and J ends were trimmed by 2 bases and 2 bases, with 10 bases remaining between them. Germline lookup yields CDR1 KGHSH and CDR2 LQKENI. The CDR3 loop reads CASSPGSGPGNTIYF. The CDR3 DNA reads TGTGCCAGCTCACCAGGTAGTGGACCTGGAAACACCATATATTTT.

This clonotype came up many times. V is TRBV28 and J is TRBJ1-4; 9 bases align to TRBD1. There are 15 residues in the CDR3. Germline-derived CDR1 and CDR2 are MDHEN and SYDVKM. Trimming took 5 bases from V and 8 from J; bases not matched to a gene: 9. CDR3 region: CASSLLQGAGEKLFF. DNA for the CDR3: TGTGCCAGCAGTCTCCTACAGGGGGCGGGAGAAAAACTGTTTTTT.

This clonotype was recorded many times. CDR3 DNA sequence: TGTGCCAGCAGCCATACCCCCCACCGGTGGTTGGACAGCTTGTCCTACGAGCAGTACTTC. This sequence encodes CASSHTPHRWLDSLSYEQYF. The chain has TRBV7-2 and TRBJ2-7; maybe TRBD1 (6 bases). Germline values: CDR1 SGHTA, CDR2 FQGNSA. The V end lost 5 bases, the J end lost 1 base, and 30 bases lay between the germline ends. This CDR3 is built from 20 residues.

For this clonotype: Possible read error: a much larger clone is one base away. The chain uses TRBV5-5 and TRBJ2-7, with D possibly being TRBD1 or TRBD2 (5 bases each). Germline V lookup: CDR1 SGHKS, CDR2 YYEKEE (reference sequence). CDR3 length equals 15 residues. Trimming shortened V by 6 bases and J by 0 bases, and 16 bases separated the two germline ends. Here the CDR3 reads CASTLGDPSSYEQYF. In nucleotides, the CDR3 is TGTGCCAGCACCTTAGGGGACCCGAGCTCCTACGAGCAGTACTTC.

In this sample, this clonotype turned up many times. The genes are TRBV12-3 or TRBV12-4 and TRBJ1-2, with D tentatively TRBD1 (6 bases). This CDR3 region has 13 residues. Trimming took off 7 bases at V and 4 bases at J, with 13 bases between the two ends. The CDR3 reads CASNGQLSYGYTF. DNA for the CDR3: TGTGCCAGCAATGGACAGCTCAGCTATGGCTACACCTTC.

This clonotype was seen ten or more times. CDR3 in amino acids: CASREGGIPEAFF. The CDR3 nucleotides are TGTGCCAGCCGGGAGGGGGGAATCCCTGAAGCTTTCTTT. The rearrangement uses TRBV11-1 and TRBJ1-1; the D gene is possibly TRBD1 (6 bases). Germline values: CDR1 SGHAT, CDR2 FQDESV (reference sequence). The CDR3 is 13 amino acids. The V end was cut by 8 bases, the J end by 6 bases, with 16 bases between.

This clonotype was counted at least ten times. V is TRBV2 and J is TRBJ2-1, with 7 positions matching TRBD1. Trimming removed 5 bases from V and 9 bases from J; junction bases left unmatched: 10. Looked up from germline, CDR1 is SNHLY and CDR2 is FYNNEI. The CDR3 sequence is 14 residues long. The CDR3 sequence: CASSRDTPGGEQFF. The DNA of the CDR3 is TGTGCCAGCAGTCGGGACACTCCAGGGGGTGAGCAGTTCTTC.

This clonotype was seen at least ten times. This chain joins TRBV29-1 and TRBJ2-5; D is undetermined. V lost 4 bases and J lost 2, with 11 bases in between. CDR3 length equals 13 residues. Germline CDR1 and CDR2: SQVTM and ANQGSEA. The CDR3 bases are TGCAGCGTTGCGGGTTCAGTACAAGAGACCCAGTACTTC. Its translation is CSVAGSVQETQYF.

In this sample, this clonotype turned up many times. The J gene is TRBJ1-5, the V gene TRBV10-3; D uncertain. V lost 6 bases to trimming and J lost 2 bases, with 8 bases between them. This CDR3 region has 13 residues. CDR1 is ENHRY and CDR2 is SYGVKD in the germline V gene. The CDR3 loop is CAIRTDRNQPQHF. The CDR3 DNA is TGTGCCATCAGGACTGACCGCAATCAGCCCCAGCATTTT.

In this sample, this clonotype turned up many times. J is TRBJ1-5 and V is TRBV10-3; TRBD1 aligns across 9 bases. The CDR3 has 13 amino acids. V trimming: 6 bases; J trimming: 5 bases; junction bases outside the gene matches: 2. Germline assignment: CDR1 ENHRY and CDR2 SYGVKD. Here the CDR3 reads CAIRGQGDQPQHF. Here the CDR3 DNA reads TGTGCCATCAGGGGACAGGGCGATCAGCCCCAGCATTTT.

At least ten counts were recorded for this clonotype. This chain uses TRBV10-3 with TRBJ2-4, with a tentative D call TRBD1 (6 bases). V gave up 0 bases and J gave up 2 bases, with 8 bases separating them. The CDR3 is 15 amino acids. The germline gives CDR1 ENHRY, CDR2 SYGVKD. CDR3 amino acids: CAISESTGTKNIQYF. The DNA for the CDR3 is TGTGCCATCAGTGAGTCGACAGGAACCAAAAACATTCAGTACTTC.

This chain joins TRBV3-1 and TRBJ1-5, with TRBD1 as a possible D gene (5 bases). The CDR3 covers 14 residues. From germline, CDR1 is LGHDT and CDR2 YNNKEL (reference sequence). Trimming took 4 bases from V and 3 from J, leaving 10 bases between them. CDR3 bases: TGTGCCAGCAGCCTCCGACAGACCAATCAGCCCCAGCATTTT. It codes for CASSLRQTNQPQHF. The full variable domain, rest sourced from reference TRBV3-1 and TRBJ1-5, is DTAVSQTPKYLVTQMGNDKSIKCEQNLGHDTMYWYKQDSKKFLKIMFSYNNKELIINETVPNRFSPKSPDKAHLNLHINSLELGDSAVYFCASSLRQTNQPQHFGDGTRLSIL.

This clonotype has ten or more counts. The V call is TRBV20-1, the J call TRBJ1-1; 8 bases are a match to TRBD1. Trimming removed 6 bases from V and 2 bases from J; junction bases left unmatched: 5. Germline V CDR1 and CDR2: DFQATT, SNEGSKA (reference sequence). This CDR3 contains 13 residues. CDR3 DNA: TGCAGTGCCACGGACAGGGTCAACACTGAAGCTTTCTTT. Its translation: CSATDRVNTEAFF.

This clonotype appeared many times. The V and J genes are TRBV21-1 and TRBJ1-2. TRBV21-1 is given as a pseudogene. The CDR3 contains 11 residues. In DNA form, the CDR3 reads TGTGCCAGCAGCCTCCGGAGAACCTACACCTTC. Protein product: CASSLRRTYTF.

This clonotype occurred many times. The genes are TRBV21-1 and TRBJ2-2. TRBV21-1 is deemed a pseudogene. The CDR3 length is 17 residues. In DNA form, the CDR3 reads TGTGCCAGCAGCAATCCCCCGGCGTCGGGAAGCACCGGGGAGCTGTTTTTT. Translated: CASSNPPASGSTGELFF.

This clonotype was recorded many times. The V gene is TRBV5-1, the J gene TRBJ2-7, with 11 bases that match TRBD2. The CDR3 has 16 residues. The germline V gene has CDR1 SGHRS and CDR2 YFSETQ. Losses at the gene ends were 4 bases for V and 3 bases for J; bases not matched to a gene: 9. The CDR3 DNA follows: TGCGCCAGCAGCGGTGGACTAGCGGGTCGGTTCTACGAGCAGTACTTC. As protein: CASSGGLAGRFYEQYF.

The rearrangement links TRBV7-9 to TRBJ2-3; 11 nucleotides match TRBD2. CDR3 size: 19 residues. V gave up 8 bases and J gave up 0 bases; unmatched junction bases: 16. Germline V gene sequence: CDR1 SEHNR, CDR2 FQNEAQ (reference sequence). CDR3 bases: TGTGCCAGCCGATGGACTAGCGGGTATGACAGCAGTAGCACAGATACGCAGTATTTT. Its protein is CASRWTSGYDSSSTDTQYF.

This clonotype has ten or more counts. The chain uses TRBV6-1 and TRBJ2-7, with D tentatively TRBD1 (7 bases). V lost 6 bases to trimming and J lost 4 bases, with 13 bases between them. CDR1 is MNHNS and CDR2 is SASEGT in the germline V gene. The CDR3 has 13 residues. CDR3 residues: CASRGGQTYEQYF. The CDR3 coding sequence is TGTGCCAGCAGGGGGGGACAGACTTACGAGCAGTACTTC.